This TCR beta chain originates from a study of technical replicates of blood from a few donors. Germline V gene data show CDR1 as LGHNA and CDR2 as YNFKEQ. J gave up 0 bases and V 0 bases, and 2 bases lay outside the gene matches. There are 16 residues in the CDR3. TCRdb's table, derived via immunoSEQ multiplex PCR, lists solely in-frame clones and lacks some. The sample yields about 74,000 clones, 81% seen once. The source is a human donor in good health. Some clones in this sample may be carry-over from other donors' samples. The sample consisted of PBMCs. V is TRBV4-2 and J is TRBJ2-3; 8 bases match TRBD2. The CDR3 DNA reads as TGTGCCAGCAGCCAAGACCCGGGGGGGAGCACAGATACGCAGTATTTT. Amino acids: CASSQDPGGSTDTQYF.